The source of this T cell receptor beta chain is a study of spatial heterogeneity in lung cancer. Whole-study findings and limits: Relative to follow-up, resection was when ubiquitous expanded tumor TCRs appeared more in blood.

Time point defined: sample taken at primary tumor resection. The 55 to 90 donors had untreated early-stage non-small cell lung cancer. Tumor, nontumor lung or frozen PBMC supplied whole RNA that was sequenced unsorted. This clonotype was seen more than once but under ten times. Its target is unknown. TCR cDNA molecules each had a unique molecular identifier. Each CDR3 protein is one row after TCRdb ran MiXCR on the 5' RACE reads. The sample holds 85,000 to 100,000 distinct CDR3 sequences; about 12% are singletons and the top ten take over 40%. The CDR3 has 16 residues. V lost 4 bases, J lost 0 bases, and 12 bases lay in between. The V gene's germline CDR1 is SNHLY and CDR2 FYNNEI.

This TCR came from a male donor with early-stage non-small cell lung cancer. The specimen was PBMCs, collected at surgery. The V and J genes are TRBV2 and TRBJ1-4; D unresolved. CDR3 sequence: CASSVSPFATNEKLFF. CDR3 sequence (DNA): TGTGCCAGCAGTGTGTCGCCGTTCGCAACTAATGAAAAACTGTTTTTT.